This T cell receptor (beta chain) was recorded in a study of blood T cells in healthy people across ages. Alongside a J-beta primer mix, a sample-barcoded 5' primer served in a second PCR lasting about 6 to 11 cycles. TCRdb redid the calling of the 5' RACE reads with MiXCR, one entry per CDR3 protein. The sample includes approximately 810,000 distinct CDR3 sequences, more than 25% seen only once; the top ten take 17%. From germline, CDR1 is SGHTA and CDR2 FQGNSA. The CDR3 extends over 13 amino acids. Trimming cost V 3 bases and J 4 bases, with 9 bases left between them. General study points: With donor CMV status unknown, expanded clonotype changes were possibly confounded. As age increased, TCR beta diversity per million T cells fell in a roughly linear fashion.

This clonotype was observed many times. Its specificity is unknown. Each donor supplied roughly 9 milliliters of peripheral blood. This TCR was sampled from a woman of 80 years or more in good health. Sequencing input: blood. The J gene is TRBJ2-5, the V gene TRBV7-2; D possibly corresponds to TRBD2 (6 bases). CDR3 amino acids: CASSLGLLETQYF. The DNA of the CDR3 is TGTGCCAGCAGCTTGGGACTTTTAGAGACCCAGTACTTC.